The rows below give T cell receptor beta chains drawn from one sample of a study. MiXCR, applied by TCRdb to the RT-PCR reads, yields one record per CDR3 protein. The profile shows approximately 720,000 distinct CDR3 sequences, 12% to 15% of them singletons. The sample consisted of memory CD4+ T cells from blood. Receptors originate from a female donor in good health, serving as a healthy control. CDR3s include the opening cysteine and the closing phenylalanine or tryptophan. Fields, in order: CDR3 DNA, CDR3 protein, V gene, J gene, clone size, D gene. The D gene is left open where the match is weak. A clone size is listed for some rows: how often the clone was seen (once, few, many), or a class if it is expanded.

TGTGCCATCAGTGAGACACAGGGGCTTCCCACCTTC	CAISETQGLPTF	TRBV10-3	TRBJ1-2	many	TRBD1
TGTGCCATCAGTTTGACTGGAAGTGAGCAGTACTTC	CAISLTGSEQYF	TRBV10-3	TRBJ2-7	many	-
TGCAGTGCTACCGACAGCCGTGGGGATGGCTACACCTTC	CSATDSRGDGYTF	TRBV20-1	TRBJ1-2	-	-
TGTGCCAGCACGTATAGCAATGAGCAGTTCTTC	CASTYSNEQFF	TRBV2	TRBJ2-1	-	-
TGCAGTGCTAGAAAACTAGCGAAGCTCTTC	CSARKLAKLF	TRBV20-1	TRBJ2-1	few	TRBD2
TGTGCCAGCAGTTTTGGGGGGCGAGTCACTGAAGCTTTCTTT	CASSFGGRVTEAFF	TRBV12-3/TRBV12-4	TRBJ1-1	few	-
TGTGCCAGCAGTCCAACCGAAGACCTGCAGTACTTC	CASSPTEDLQYF	TRBV6-2/TRBV6-3	TRBJ2-7	many	-
TGTGCCAGCAGCCACAGGGGGCCCTTATACAATGAGCAGTTCTTC	CASSHRGPLYNEQFF	TRBV7-2	TRBJ2-1	few	TRBD1
TGCGCCAGCAGCTTGGGACATCCACCCTACGAGCAGTACTTC	CASSLGHPPYEQYF	TRBV5-1	TRBJ2-7	many	-
TGCAGCGTAGGAGGGAACATGAACACTGAAGCTTTCTTT	CSVGGNMNTEAFF	TRBV29-1	TRBJ1-1	-	-
TGCAGCGTTGTTAGAGATCTTGGCACTGAAGCTTTCTTT	CSVVRDLGTEAFF	TRBV29-1	TRBJ1-1	many	-
TGTGCCAGTAACGGACAGAGAGATGGCTACACCTTC	CASNGQRDGYTF	TRBV19	TRBJ1-2	-	-
TGCGCCAGCAGTGACCCGGCGCAGGGGACCTACGAGCAGTACTTC	CASSDPAQGTYEQYF	TRBV10-2	TRBJ2-7	-	-
TGTGCCACCCGACCTAGGAGGGGGCCTACAGATACGCAGTATTTT	CATRPRRGPTDTQYF	TRBV24-1	TRBJ2-3	many	-
TGTGCCAGCAGCTTTTTGGGACAGGGGAACACTGAAGCTTTCTTT	CASSFLGQGNTEAFF	TRBV5-6	TRBJ1-1	few	TRBD1
TGTGCCAGCACCTCGGGGGTGAGGGGGACTGAAGCTTTCTTT	CASTSGVRGTEAFF	TRBV28	TRBJ1-1	-	-
TGTGCCAGCTCACCGCCAGGCACCGGGGAGCTGTTTTTT	CASSPPGTGELFF	TRBV18	TRBJ2-2	many	-
TGTGCCAGCAGACCCCCAGCGGGAGGACCGAACCGGGGGCAGTATTTT	CASRPPAGGPNRGQYF	TRBV28	TRBJ2-3	few	TRBD2
TGCGCCAGCAGCTTGGGAACTAGCGGGGGAAAAGAGACCCAGTACTTC	CASSLGTSGGKETQYF	TRBV5-1	TRBJ2-5	-	TRBD2
TGTGCCAGCACCGGGGCCGGGGATGGTTACGTAGGTCAGCCCCAGCATTTT	CASTGAGDGYVGQPQHF	TRBV28	TRBJ1-5	many	-
TGCAGTGCCGCCCCCTGGCAGGGGCCGGGCAATCAGCCCCAGCATTTT	CSAAPWQGPGNQPQHF	TRBV20-1	TRBJ1-5	few	-
TGCAGTGCAACTCCCGGGACCGCTTACGAGCAGTACTTC	CSATPGTAYEQYF	TRBV20-1	TRBJ2-7	many	-
TGTGCCAGCAGCACCCAGACTAGCGTGGGGGGGAACACCGGGGAGCTGTTTTTT	CASSTQTSVGGNTGELFF	TRBV5-4	TRBJ2-2	few	TRBD2
TGTGCCATCAGTGAGTCCACAGGGATTAGCTATGGCTACACCTTC	CAISESTGISYGYTF	TRBV10-3	TRBJ1-2	few	-
TGTGCCAGCAGCCAAACCGGCCAGGGTAATTCACCCCTCCACTTT	CASSQTGQGNSPLHF	TRBV11-1	TRBJ1-6	few	-
TGTGCCAGCAGCGTAGGAGTTCGGGAATTTTGGAATGAGCAGTTCTTC	CASSVGVREFWNEQFF	TRBV9	TRBJ2-1	few	-
TGCAGCGTTGCTCGTGGTGGGACAGGGAACACCGGGGAGCTGTTTTTT	CSVARGGTGNTGELFF	TRBV29-1	TRBJ2-2	many	TRBD1
TGTGCCAGCTCACCACGTCCCGGGACAGGGGAGACCCAGTACTTC	CASSPRPGTGETQYF	TRBV18	TRBJ2-5	few	TRBD1
TGCAGTGCTAGTATCAGGGGCGGCTATGGCTACACCTTC	CSASIRGGYGYTF	TRBV20-1	TRBJ1-2	-	-
TGTGCCAGCAGCGCTAGCTGGCGGGAGGAGTTCTTC	CASSASWREEFF	TRBV5-5	TRBJ2-1	many	TRBD2
TGTGCCAGCAGTGAAACGTCGACAGGGGGCTTTGAAAAACTGTTTTTT	CASSETSTGGFEKLFF	TRBV6-1	TRBJ1-4	few	TRBD1
TGTGCCAGCAGGCCTACAGGGCTCGGGGAGCTGTTTTTT	CASRPTGLGELFF	TRBV7-8	TRBJ2-2	few	-
TGTGCCAGCAGTTTATCTCGGACAGGAAATTCACCCCTCCACTTT	CASSLSRTGNSPLHF	TRBV27	TRBJ1-6	-	TRBD1
TGTGCCAGCACCGAACTAGCGGGACGTCCCGGGGAGCTGTTTTTT	CASTELAGRPGELFF	TRBV4-2	TRBJ2-2	many	TRBD2
TGTGCCACCAGTGATCCAGACAGGGAAGGGCAGCCCCAGCATTTT	CATSDPDREGQPQHF	TRBV24-1	TRBJ1-5	-	TRBD1
TGTGCCAGCAGCCCTAAAGTTAGCGGGGGGGCCGACAATGAGCAGTTCTTC	CASSPKVSGGADNEQFF	TRBV7-2	TRBJ2-1	-	TRBD2
TGTGCCTGGAGTGATGTAGGCTACGAGCAGTACTTC	CAWSDVGYEQYF	TRBV30	TRBJ2-7	few	-
TGTGCCAGCAGTTTTGCGGGTCGAACTAACACCGGGGAGCTGTTTTTT	CASSFAGRTNTGELFF	TRBV28	TRBJ2-2	-	-
TGTGCCAGCTCACCACCAATGCTGCGGGGGATTAGCGCTGAAGCTTTCTTT	CASSPPMLRGISAEAFF	TRBV18	TRBJ1-1	-	-
TGCAGTGCTCCCATGAGCGGCTCCTACGAGCAGTACTTC	CSAPMSGSYEQYF	TRBV20-1	TRBJ2-7	-	-
TGTGCCAGCAGCTTGACGACTAGCGGGGGCCTTAGCACAGATACGCAGTATTTT	CASSLTTSGGLSTDTQYF	TRBV5-5	TRBJ2-3	-	TRBD2
TGTGCCACCGGTCCTAGCGGGAGTCACCATGAGCAGTTCTTC	CATGPSGSHHEQFF	TRBV24-1	TRBJ2-1	-	TRBD2
TGTGCCAGCAGGATACAGGGGTCGAGCAATCAGCCCCAGCATTTT	CASRIQGSSNQPQHF	TRBV12-3/TRBV12-4	TRBJ1-5	many	TRBD1
TGTGCCAGCAGTGCCCATAGCGGGAGGAGCTCCTACGAGCAGTACTTC	CASSAHSGRSSYEQYF	TRBV12-3/TRBV12-4	TRBJ2-7	-	TRBD2
TGCAGTGCCGGACTCCCGCCGGGAAACATTCAGTACTTC	CSAGLPPGNIQYF	TRBV20-1	TRBJ2-4	many	-
TGTGCCACCAGCAGAGACAGGGGGCTGTACGAGCAGTACTTC	CATSRDRGLYEQYF	TRBV15	TRBJ2-7	few	TRBD1
TGTGCCAGCAGTTCATACGGTGGGGGGCAAAAACTGTTTTTT	CASSSYGGGQKLFF	TRBV5-4	TRBJ1-4	few	-
TGCAGTGCTAGTCTTGATCGCATCACTGAAGCTTTCTTT	CSASLDRITEAFF	TRBV20-1	TRBJ1-1	few	-